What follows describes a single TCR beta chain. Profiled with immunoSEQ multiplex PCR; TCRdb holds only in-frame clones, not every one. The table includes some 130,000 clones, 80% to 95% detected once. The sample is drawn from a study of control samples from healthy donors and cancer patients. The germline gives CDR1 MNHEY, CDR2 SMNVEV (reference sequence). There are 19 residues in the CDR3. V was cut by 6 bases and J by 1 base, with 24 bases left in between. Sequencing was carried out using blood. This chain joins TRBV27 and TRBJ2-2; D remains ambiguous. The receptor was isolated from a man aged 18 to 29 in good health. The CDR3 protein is CASRPRGARRAGNTGELFF. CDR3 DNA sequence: TGTGCCAGCAGACCCCGTGGCGCACGAAGGGCAGGGAACACCGGGGAGCTGTTTTTT.